This T cell receptor beta chain was obtained from a study of T-cell reconstitution after alpha-beta-depleted transplantation in children. Study observations and caveats: Some patients owed their high day-60 TCRbeta diversity to surviving recipient T cells and thymic progenitors. Expanded clones from the graft, numbering several hundred, reportedly supplied alpha-beta T cells about two months after transplant. Most T-cell counts and diversity one year after the transplant came from T cells that were newly produced.

Trimming took 4 bases from V and 5 from J; bases not matched to a gene: 5. Germline CDR1 reads GTSNPN; CDR2 reads SVGIG (reference sequence). This CDR3 comprises 13 residues. About this clonotype: Its cognate antigen is unknown.

Unique molecular identifiers were incorporated when the TCRbeta library was constructed. TCRdb fed the PCR reads into MiXCR, producing one record per CDR3 protein. Of almost 600,000 distinct CDR3 sequences in the sample, 25% to 30% were seen once. Sequenced here: PBMCs, sampled before TCRalphabeta/CD19-depleted stem cell transplant. The rearrangement links TRBV30 to TRBJ2-7; 10 nucleotides match TRBD2. The clonotype was recovered from a boy under two years old with Wiskott-Aldrich syndrome, due to receive a stem cell transplant. CDR3 sequence: CAWNLAGVHEQYF. CDR3 in DNA: TGTGCCTGGAATCTAGCGGGAGTACACGAGCAGTACTTC.